The next 10 T cell receptor beta chains were all read from a single sample in a study of blood T cell repertoires in COVID-19. Libraries were prepared by immunoSEQ multiplex PCR; TCRdb keeps only in-frame clonotypes and omits some of them. Of fewer than 250,000 clones listed, over 75% are singletons. The sequenced sample was peripheral blood. Receptors originate from a man aged 45-60 years with COVID-19, enrolled during active disease.

The chain combines TRBV11-2 with TRBJ2-5, with 7 bases matching TRBD1. CDR3 length: 14 residues. V shed 5 bases, J shed 5 bases, and the junction held 8 bases outside the gene matches. Germline V lookup: CDR1 SGHAT, CDR2 FQNNGV. DNA of the CDR3: TGTGCCAGCAGCCAAGGGACAGTCCAGGAGACCCAGTACTTC. As protein: CASSQGTVQETQYF.

This chain joins TRBV5-6 and TRBJ1-2; 10 bases agree with TRBD1. The CDR3 totals 15 residues. The germline V gene has CDR1 SGHDT and CDR2 YYEEEE. The J segment lost 2 bases and the V segment lost 4 bases, leaving 5 bases of the junction unmatched. Here the CDR3 reads CASSTPGQGNYGYTF. CDR3 DNA: TGTGCCAGCAGCACACCGGGACAGGGGAACTATGGCTACACCTTC.

This chain joins TRBV3-1 (or the pseudogene TRBV3-2) and TRBJ2-5, with 12 bases matching TRBD2. CDR1 LGHDT and CDR2 YNNKEL come from the germline V gene (reference sequence). V lost 2 bases and J lost 5; bases outside the gene matches: 3. This CDR3 region has 15 residues. CDR3 DNA sequence: TGTGCCAGCAGCCAAACAACTAGCGGGGGGGAGACCCAGTACTTC. As protein: CASSQTTSGGETQYF.

This clone was recorded only once. The chain carries TRBV6-1 and TRBJ1-5, with D perhaps TRBD1 (6 bases). The CDR3 is 17 amino acids. Germline lookup yields CDR1 MNHNS and CDR2 SASEGT. The V end lost 2 bases, the J end lost 5 bases, and 19 bases lay between the germline ends. Here the CDR3 reads CASSENPERQGYQPQHF. The CDR3 DNA is TGTGCCAGCAGTGAAAATCCCGAGCGCCAGGGGTATCAGCCCCAGCATTTT.

The genes are TRBV5-8 and TRBJ2-5; D is perhaps TRBD2 (5 bases). CDR1 and CDR2 from the germline V gene are SGHTS and YDEGEE. The CDR3 is 15 residues long. V lost 2 bases, J lost 1 base, and 12 bases lay in between. CDR3 in DNA: TGTGCCAGCAGCTTACGGGGAAGATCCCAAGAGACCCAGTACTTC. Protein product: CASSLRGRSQETQYF.

The chain combines TRBV2 with TRBJ2-3; 10 bases map to TRBD2. Unmatched junction bases numbered 4, after V lost 7 bases and J lost 3 bases. Germline CDR1 SNHLY, CDR2 FYNNEI. The length of the CDR3 is 14 residues. CDR3 sequence: CASNQRGGTDTQYF. CDR3 in DNA: TGTGCCAGCAACCAGCGGGGGGGAACAGATACGCAGTATTTT.

This chain uses TRBV2 with TRBJ1-2; 7 bases line up with TRBD1. V gave up 4 bases and J gave up 4 bases; unmatched junction bases: 6. The germline CDR1 and CDR2 sequences are SNHLY and FYNNEI. The CDR3 is 14 amino acids. In DNA, the CDR3 is TGTGCCAGCAGTGGACAGGGCGGTTTCTATGGCTACACCTTC. Its protein is CASSGQGGFYGYTF.

This clone was observed a single time. This chain uses TRBV3-1 (or the pseudogene TRBV3-2) with TRBJ2-2; perhaps TRBD2 as D (5 bases). V gave up 3 bases and J gave up 8 bases, with 7 bases separating them. Germline values: CDR1 LGHDT, CDR2 YNNKEL (reference sequence). The CDR3 runs 12 residues. For the CDR3, the DNA is TGTGCCAGCAGCCAGGAGGTTGGGGAGCTGTTTTTT. Translating it yields CASSQEVGELFF.

This clone was picked up a small number of times. The chain joins TRBV19 to TRBJ1-3; D is unresolved. The germline gives CDR1 LNHDA, CDR2 SQIVND (reference sequence). The CDR3 spans 16 residues. V was shortened by 3 bases and J by 4 bases, with 16 bases between the two germline ends. The CDR3 region has the DNA TGTGCCAGTAGTATTTCGGCCTCCGCGGGCGGAAACACCATATATTTT. This codes for CASSISASAGGNTIYF.

This clone was seen once. The rearrangement uses TRBV2 and TRBJ2-7; 10 bases match TRBD2. This CDR3 contains 14 residues. From germline, CDR1 is SNHLY and CDR2 FYNNEI. V shed 8 bases and J 6 bases; nucleotides not matched to a gene: 10. The CDR3 loop is CASWSPSGSPEQYF. CDR3 nucleotide sequence: TGTGCCAGCTGGTCCCCTAGCGGGAGTCCCGAGCAGTACTTC.